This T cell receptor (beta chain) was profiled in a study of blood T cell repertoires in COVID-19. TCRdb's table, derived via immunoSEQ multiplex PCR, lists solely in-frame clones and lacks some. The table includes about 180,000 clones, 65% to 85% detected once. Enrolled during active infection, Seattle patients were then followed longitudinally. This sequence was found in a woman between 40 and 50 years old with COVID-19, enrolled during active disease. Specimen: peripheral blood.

CDR3 sequence (DNA): TGTGCCAGCAGTCCCCAGACAGGGGGATATCAGCCCCAGCATTTT. Translating gives CASSPQTGGYQPQHF. The chain employs TRBV6-5 and TRBJ1-5; 9 bases are shared with TRBD1. Unmatched junction bases numbered 7, after V lost 5 bases and J lost 5 bases. This CDR3 is 15 amino acids long. Germline V lookup: CDR1 MNHEY, CDR2 SVGAGI.